What follows is one TCR beta chain and its context. The antigen is undetermined. The sample is drawn from a study of monozygotic twins with inflammatory bowel disease. Study outcomes and limitations: Concordance status among twins (concordant versus discordant) showed no link to repertoire similarity, possibly from limited power.

There were roughly 3.5 ug of total RNA used for each TCR library. Using the 5' RACE reads, TCRdb records one entry per CDR3 protein without DNA. Its listing shows around 410,000 distinct CDR3 sequences. Germline CDR1 is SGHAT and CDR2 is FQNNGV. The CDR3 spans 15 residues. J is TRBJ1-3 and V is TRBV11-2; the TRBD1 assignment by TCRdb is unverifiable without DNA. Source material: blood. This receptor was taken from a human donor with ulcerative colitis or Crohn's disease, or a healthy co-twin of an affected twin (not recorded which). The CDR3 reads CASSLEQVLGNTIYF.